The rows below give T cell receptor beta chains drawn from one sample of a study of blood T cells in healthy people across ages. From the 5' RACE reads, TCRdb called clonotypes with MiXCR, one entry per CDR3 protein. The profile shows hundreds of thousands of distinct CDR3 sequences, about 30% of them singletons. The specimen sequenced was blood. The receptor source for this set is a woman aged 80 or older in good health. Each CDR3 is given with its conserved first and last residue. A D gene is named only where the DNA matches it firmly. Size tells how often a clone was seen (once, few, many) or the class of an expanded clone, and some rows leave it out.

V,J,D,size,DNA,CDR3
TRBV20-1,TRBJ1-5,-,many,TGCAGTGCAGGGACGGTGGGCAATCAGCCCCAGCATTTT,CSAGTVGNQPQHF
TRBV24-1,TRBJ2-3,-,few,TGTGCCACCAGTGATTTGCGGGGGCGTCTCACAGATACGCAGTATTTT,CATSDLRGRLTDTQYF
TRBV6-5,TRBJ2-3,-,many,TGTGCCAGCAGCGCGGGACAGTCCAGCACAGATACGCAGTATTTT,CASSAGQSSTDTQYF
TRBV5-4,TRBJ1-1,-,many,TGTGCCAGCAGCGGGGATTTTCCTGAAGCTTTCTTT,CASSGDFPEAFF
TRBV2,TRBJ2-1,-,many,TGTGCCAGCAGTGAAGCGAACGCAAATGAGCAGTTCTTC,CASSEANANEQFF
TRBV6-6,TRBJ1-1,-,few,TGTGCCAGCAGTTGGGGACGGAAGAACACTGAAGCTTTCTTT,CASSWGRKNTEAFF
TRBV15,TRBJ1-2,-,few,TGTGCCACCAGCAGAGAGGAGGGGAACTATGGCTACACCTTC,CATSREEGNYGYTF
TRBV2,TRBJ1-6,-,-,TGTGCCAGCAGTGTTGAGAACTTTAATTCACCCCTCCACTTT,CASSVENFNSPLHF
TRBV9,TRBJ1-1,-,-,TGTGCCAGCAGCGTACCGAGGGACGGGGCGAACACTGAAGCTTTCTTT,CASSVPRDGANTEAFF
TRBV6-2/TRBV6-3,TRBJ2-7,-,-,TGTGCCAGCAGTTACAGGGACTCGACGGATGTCTACGAGCAGTACTTC,CASSYRDSTDVYEQYF
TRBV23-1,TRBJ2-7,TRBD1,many,TGCGCCAGCAGTCAACGACAGGGGGCCGGCTACGAGCAGTACTTC,CASSQRQGAGYEQYF
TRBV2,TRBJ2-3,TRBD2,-,TGTGCCAGCAGTGAGCGCGGGGGAGGAAGGGATACGCAGTATTTT,CASSERGGGRDTQYF
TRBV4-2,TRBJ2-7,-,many,TGTGCCAGCAGCCAAGAGCACGGCTCCTACGAGCAGTACTTC,CASSQEHGSYEQYF
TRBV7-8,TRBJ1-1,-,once,TGTGCCAGCAGCCCCTCCAGGGATCCCCGCGGAAGGAACACTGAAGCTTTCTTT,CASSPSRDPRGRNTEAFF
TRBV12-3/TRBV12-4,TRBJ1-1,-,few,TGTGCCAGCAGTTTCGGGGACGTGTTCACTGAAGCTTTCTTT,CASSFGDVFTEAFF
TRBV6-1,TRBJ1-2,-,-,TGTGCCAGCTTTCAGAACTATGGCTACACCTTC,CASFQNYGYTF
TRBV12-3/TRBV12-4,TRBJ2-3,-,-,TGTGCCAGCAGTTGGGGCAGAAACGCAGATGCGCAGTATTTT,CASSWGRNADAQYF
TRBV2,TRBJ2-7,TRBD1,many,TGTGCCAGCGGTCCTGACAGGGGCGAGCAGTACTTC,CASGPDRGEQYF
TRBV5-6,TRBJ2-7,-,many,TGTGCCAGCAGCTGGGACCAGTCAAGCTCCTACGAGCAGTACTTC,CASSWDQSSSYEQYF
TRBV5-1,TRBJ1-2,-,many,TGCGCCAGCAGCCAAGACCCGGGGGGCTATGGCTACACCTTC,CASSQDPGGYGYTF
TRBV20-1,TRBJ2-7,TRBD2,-,TGCAGTGCTAGAGATGCTGAGACGGGAGGGCTCTACGAGCAGTACTTC,CSARDAETGGLYEQYF
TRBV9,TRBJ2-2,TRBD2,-,TGTGCCAGCAGCGCAGGGACTAGCGGGGGTGCGAACACCGGGGAGCTGTTTTTT,CASSAGTSGGANTGELFF
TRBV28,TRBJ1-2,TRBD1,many,TGTGCCAGCAGTCCATCGGGAAGGGGGCTAGGGCGTGGCTACACCTTC,CASSPSGRGLGRGYTF
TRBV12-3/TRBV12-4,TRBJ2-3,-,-,TGTGCCAGCAGTTTAAGGGCAGGCCTCAGCGCAGATATGCAGTATTTT,CASSLRAGLSADMQYF
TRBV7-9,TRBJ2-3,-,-,TGTGTCAGCAGCGCCAGAAGAGGGGCCACAGATACGCAGTATTTT,CVSSARRGATDTQYF
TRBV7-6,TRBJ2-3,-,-,TGTGCCAGCAGCTTATTCGGGAGCGAACGAGATACGCAGTATTTT,CASSLFGSERDTQYF
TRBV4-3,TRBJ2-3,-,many,TGTGCCAGCAGCCAGGTTGGCACAGATACGCAGTATTTT,CASSQVGTDTQYF
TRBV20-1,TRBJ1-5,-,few,TGCAGTGCTAGAGACTGGGCGGGCAATCAGCCCCAGCATTTT,CSARDWAGNQPQHF
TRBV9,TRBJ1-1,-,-,TGTGCCAGCGGGAGGGACCCTCGGGACACTGAAGCTTTCTTT,CASGRDPRDTEAFF
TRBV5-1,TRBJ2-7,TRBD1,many,TGCGCCAGCAGCTCCACAGGGGACCACGAGCAGTACTTC,CASSSTGDHEQYF
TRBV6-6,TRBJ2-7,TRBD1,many,TGTGCCAGCACGGTCGGACAGGAGTACGAGCAGTACTTC,CASTVGQEYEQYF
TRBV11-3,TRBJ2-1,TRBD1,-,TGTGCCAGCAGCCCCAGGGACAGGAGAGGCAATGAGCAGTTCTTC,CASSPRDRRGNEQFF
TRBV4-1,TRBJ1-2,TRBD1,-,TGCGCCAGCAGCCAAACTGGGCCAGGGGGCAGGGCCTATGGCTACACCTTC,CASSQTGPGGRAYGYTF
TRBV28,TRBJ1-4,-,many,TGTGCCAGCAGTAGAGGACGGACTAATGAAAAACTGTTTTTT,CASSRGRTNEKLFF
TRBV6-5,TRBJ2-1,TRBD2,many,TGTGCCAGCAGCCCCTGGGGGGGGACCGGGCAGTTCTTC,CASSPWGGTGQFF
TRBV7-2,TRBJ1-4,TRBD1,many,TGTGCCAGCAGTAGAGACAGGGAATCTGAAAAACTGTTTTTT,CASSRDRESEKLFF
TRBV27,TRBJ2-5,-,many,TGTGCCAGCAGGCCGGGGAAACTAGGGGGGCGAGGGGAGACCCAGTACTTC,CASRPGKLGGRGETQYF
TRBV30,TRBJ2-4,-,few,TGTGCCTGGAGTGTACGTCAGGGGACCGGGGCCAAAAACATTCAGTACTTC,CAWSVRQGTGAKNIQYF
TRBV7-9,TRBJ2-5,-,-,TGTGCCAGCAGCCTCGAGGCCGGGACCCAGTACTTC,CASSLEAGTQYF
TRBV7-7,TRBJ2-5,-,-,TGTGCTAGCAGTTCCGGGACCCAAGAGACCCAGTACTTC,CASSSGTQETQYF
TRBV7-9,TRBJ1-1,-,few,TGTGCCAGCAGCTTAGTCCCCATGAACACTGAAGCTTTCTTT,CASSLVPMNTEAFF
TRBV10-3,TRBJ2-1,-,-,TGTGCCATCAGTGGGGGAGCTTCCTACAATGAGCGGTACTTC,CAISGGASYNERYF
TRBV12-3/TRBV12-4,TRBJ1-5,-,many,TGTGCCAGCAGTCGGGGGTATAACAATCAGCCCCAGCATTTT,CASSRGYNNQPQHF
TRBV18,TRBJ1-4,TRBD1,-,TGTGCCAGCTCACGCGGACAGGGACAGCATGAAAAACTGTTTTTT,CASSRGQGQHEKLFF
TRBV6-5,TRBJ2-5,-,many,TGTGCCAGCAGTTACTCCGGGTCCCAAGAGACCCAGTACTTC,CASSYSGSQETQYF
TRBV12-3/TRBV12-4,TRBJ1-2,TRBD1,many,TGTGCCAGCAGTTTAGCCGGACAGGCGGGGGGCTACACCTTC,CASSLAGQAGGYTF
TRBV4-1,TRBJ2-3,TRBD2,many,TGCGCCAGCAGCCGCTCTAGCGGGGGGACAGATACGCAGTATTTT,CASSRSSGGTDTQYF
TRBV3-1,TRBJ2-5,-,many,TGTGCCAGCAGCCCCAAACCCCCAAGAGTCTTGACCCAGTACTTC,CASSPKPPRVLTQYF
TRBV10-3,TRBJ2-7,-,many,TGTGCCATCAGTGAGTCCGGGGTCGCCTACGAGCAGTACTTC,CAISESGVAYEQYF
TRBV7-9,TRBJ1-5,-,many,TGTGCCAGCAGCCCGAAGGGCCAGCCCCAGCATTTT,CASSPKGQPQHF
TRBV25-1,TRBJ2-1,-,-,TGTGCCAGCAGTGAGGATAGGACAAGAAATGAGCAGTTCTTC,CASSEDRTRNEQFF
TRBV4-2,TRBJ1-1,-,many,TGTGCCAGCAGTCTAACGGACAGATTGAACACTGAAGCTTTCTTT,CASSLTDRLNTEAFF
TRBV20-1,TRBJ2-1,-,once,TGCAGTGTCAGAGTCGCTAGCGCATACAATGAGCAGTTCTTC,CSVRVASAYNEQFF
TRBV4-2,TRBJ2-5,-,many,TGTGCCAGCAGCCAAGAGGTGGCTTGGGGCCAAGAGACCCAGTACTTC,CASSQEVAWGQETQYF
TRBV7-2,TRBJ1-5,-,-,TGTGCCAGCAGCTTAGACGGGAAAGGCAATCAGCCCCAGCATTTT,CASSLDGKGNQPQHF